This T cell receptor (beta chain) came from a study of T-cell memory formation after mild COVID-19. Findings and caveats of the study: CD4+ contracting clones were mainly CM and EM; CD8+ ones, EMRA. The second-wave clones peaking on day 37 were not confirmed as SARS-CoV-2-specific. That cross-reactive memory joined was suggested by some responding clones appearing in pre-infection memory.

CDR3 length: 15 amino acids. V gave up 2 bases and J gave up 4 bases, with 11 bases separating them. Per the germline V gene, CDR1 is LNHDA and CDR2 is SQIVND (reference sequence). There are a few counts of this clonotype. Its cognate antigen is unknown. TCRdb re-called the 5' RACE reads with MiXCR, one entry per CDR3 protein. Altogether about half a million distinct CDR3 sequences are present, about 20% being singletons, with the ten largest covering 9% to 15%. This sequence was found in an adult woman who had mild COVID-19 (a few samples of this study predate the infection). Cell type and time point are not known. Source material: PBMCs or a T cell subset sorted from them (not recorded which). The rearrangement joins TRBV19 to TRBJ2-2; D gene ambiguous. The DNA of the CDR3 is TGTGCCAGTAGTATATCCGAAGGGCCCACCGGGGAGCTGTTTTTT. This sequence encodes CASSISEGPTGELFF. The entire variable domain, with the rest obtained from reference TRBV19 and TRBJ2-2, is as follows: DGGITQSPKYLFRKEGQNVTLSCEQNLNHDAMYWYRQDPGQGLRLIYYSQIVNDFQKGDIAEGYSVSREKKESFPLTVTSAQKNPTAFYLCASSISEGPTGELFFGEGSRLTVL.